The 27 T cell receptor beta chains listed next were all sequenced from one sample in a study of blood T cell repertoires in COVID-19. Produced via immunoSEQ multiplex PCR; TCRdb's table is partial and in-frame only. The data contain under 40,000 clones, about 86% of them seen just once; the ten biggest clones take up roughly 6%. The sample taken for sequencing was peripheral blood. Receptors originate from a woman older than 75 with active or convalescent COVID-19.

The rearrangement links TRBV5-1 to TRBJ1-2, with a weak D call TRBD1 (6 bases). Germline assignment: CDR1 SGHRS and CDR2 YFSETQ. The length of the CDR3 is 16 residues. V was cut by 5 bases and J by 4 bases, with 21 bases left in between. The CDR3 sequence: CASSFGTTTGLYGYTF. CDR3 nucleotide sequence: TGCGCCAGCAGTTTTGGGACTACTACAGGGCTCTATGGCTACACCTTC.

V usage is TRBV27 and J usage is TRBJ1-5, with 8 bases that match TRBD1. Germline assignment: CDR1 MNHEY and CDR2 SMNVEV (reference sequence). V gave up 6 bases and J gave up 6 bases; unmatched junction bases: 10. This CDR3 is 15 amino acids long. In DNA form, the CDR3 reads TGTGCCAGCAGCCTAGGACAGGGTATAATTCAGCCCCAGCATTTT. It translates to CASSLGQGIIQPQHF.

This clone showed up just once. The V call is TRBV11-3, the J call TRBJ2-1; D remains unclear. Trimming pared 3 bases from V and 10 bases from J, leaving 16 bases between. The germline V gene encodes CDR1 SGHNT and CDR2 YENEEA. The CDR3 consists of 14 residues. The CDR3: CASSLVSGLGEQFF. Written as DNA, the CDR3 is TGTGCCAGCAGCTTGGTTTCGGGTTTAGGCGAGCAGTTCTTC. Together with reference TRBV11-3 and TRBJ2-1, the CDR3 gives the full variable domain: EAGVVQSPRYKIIEKKQPVAFWCNPISGHNTLYWYLQNLGQGPELLIRYENEEAVDDSQLPKDRFSAERLKGVDSTLKIQPAELGDSAVYLCASSLVSGLGEQFFGPGTRLTVL.

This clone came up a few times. This chain's CDR3 is CASTRYVAGDGTDTQYF. The CDR3 DNA reads as TGTGCCAGTACTCGCTATGTGGCGGGAGATGGTACAGATACGCAGTATTTT. The genes are TRBV9 and TRBJ2-3; 7 positions agree with TRBD2. Germline lookup yields CDR1 SGDLS and CDR2 YYNGEE. J gave up 3 bases and V 8 bases, and 18 bases lay outside the gene matches. CDR3 size: 17 residues.

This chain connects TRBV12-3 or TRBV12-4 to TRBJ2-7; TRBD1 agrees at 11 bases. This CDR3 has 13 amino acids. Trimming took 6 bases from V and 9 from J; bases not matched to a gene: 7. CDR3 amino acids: CASSRTGGGVQYF. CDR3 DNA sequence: TGTGCCAGCAGCCGGACAGGGGGCGGAGTGCAGTACTTC.

This CDR3 is CASSNSGTGQNSPLHF. In nucleotides, the CDR3 is TGTGCCAGCAGTAATTCCGGGACAGGGCAGAATTCACCCCTCCACTTT. J is TRBJ1-6 and V is TRBV2, with TRBD1 matching 9 bases. The CDR3 extends over 16 amino acids. Trimming cost V 5 bases and J 7 bases; bases outside gene matches: 9. CDR1 SNHLY and CDR2 FYNNEI come from the germline V gene. The full variable domain, with the rest looked up from reference TRBV2 and TRBJ1-6, is EPEVTQTPSHQVTQMGQEVILRCVPISNHLYFYWYRQILGQKVEFLVSFYNNEISEKSEIFDDQFSVERPDGSNFTLKIRSTKLEDSAMYFCASSNSGTGQNSPLHFGNGTRLTVT.

DNA of the CDR3: TGTGCCAGCAGCCCTGGGACTAGCGGCGTCGAGACCCAGTACTTC. Its protein product is CASSPGTSGVETQYF. The chain couples TRBV7-3 to TRBJ2-5; TRBD2 aligns across 11 bases. V gave up 5 bases and J gave up 5 bases; unmatched junction bases: 7. The length of the CDR3 is 15 residues. CDR1 is SGHTA, CDR2 FQGTGA, per germline.

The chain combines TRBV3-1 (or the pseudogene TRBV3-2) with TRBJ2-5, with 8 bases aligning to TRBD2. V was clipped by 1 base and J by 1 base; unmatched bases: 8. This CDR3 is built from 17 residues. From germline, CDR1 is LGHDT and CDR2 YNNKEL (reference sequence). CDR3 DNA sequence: TGTGCCAGCAGCCAAGGGTTGAGAAGCGGGGGCCAAGAGACCCAGTACTTC. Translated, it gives CASSQGLRSGGQETQYF.

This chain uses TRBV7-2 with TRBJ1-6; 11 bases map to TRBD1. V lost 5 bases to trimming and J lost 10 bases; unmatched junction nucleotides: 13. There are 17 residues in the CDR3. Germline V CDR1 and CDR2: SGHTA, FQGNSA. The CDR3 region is CASSPPLMGQGDSPLHF. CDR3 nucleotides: TGTGCCAGCAGCCCACCCCTCATGGGACAGGGGGACTCACCCCTCCACTTT.

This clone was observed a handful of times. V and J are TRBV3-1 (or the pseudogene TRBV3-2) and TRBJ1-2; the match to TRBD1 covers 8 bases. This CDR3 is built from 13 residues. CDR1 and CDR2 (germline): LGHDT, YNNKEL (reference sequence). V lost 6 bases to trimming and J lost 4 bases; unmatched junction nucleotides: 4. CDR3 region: CASSRGTGYGYTF. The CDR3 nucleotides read TGTGCCAGCAGTCGAGGGACAGGCTATGGCTACACCTTC.

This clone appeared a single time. In nucleotides, the CDR3 is TGCGCCAGCAGTCCAGAAGGGGGTTTTCGGTACTTC. It translates to CASSPEGGFRYF. The chain links TRBV5-1 to TRBJ2-7, with D perhaps matching TRBD1 (6 bases). Looked up from germline, CDR1 is SGHRS and CDR2 is YFSETQ. The length of the CDR3 is 12 residues. Trimming removed 5 bases from V and 12 bases from J, with 18 bases in between.

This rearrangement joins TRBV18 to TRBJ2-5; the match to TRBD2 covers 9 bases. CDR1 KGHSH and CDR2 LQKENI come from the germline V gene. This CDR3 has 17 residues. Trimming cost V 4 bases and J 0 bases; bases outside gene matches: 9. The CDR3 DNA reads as TGTGCCAGCTCACGGGTAGCGGGGGTTTCAAACCAAGAGACCCAGTACTTC. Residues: CASSRVAGVSNQETQYF.

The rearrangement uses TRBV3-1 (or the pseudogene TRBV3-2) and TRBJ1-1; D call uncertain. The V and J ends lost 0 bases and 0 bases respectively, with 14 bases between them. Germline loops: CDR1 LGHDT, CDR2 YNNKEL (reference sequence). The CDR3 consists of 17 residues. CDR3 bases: TGTGCCAGCAGCCAAGATGCGATCGGGGTCCTGAACACTGAAGCTTTCTTT. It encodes CASSQDAIGVLNTEAFF.

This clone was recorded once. The CDR3 spells CASGTGSEKLFF. The CDR3 DNA follows: TGTGCCAGCGGGACAGGGAGTGAAAAACTGTTTTTT. The rearrangement uses TRBV12-3 or TRBV12-4 and TRBJ1-4, with 9 positions matching TRBD1. The trim removed 8 bases at V and 7 bases at J, leaving 2 bases unmatched. The CDR3 sequence is 12 residues long.

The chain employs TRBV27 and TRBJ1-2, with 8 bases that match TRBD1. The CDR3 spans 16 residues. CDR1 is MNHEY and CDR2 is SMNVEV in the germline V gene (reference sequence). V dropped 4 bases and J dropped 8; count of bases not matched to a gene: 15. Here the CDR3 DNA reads TGTGCCAGCAGTTCCCACTTGCAGGGGGCAGGAACGGGCTACACCTTC. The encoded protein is CASSSHLQGAGTGYTF.

The CDR3 sequence is CASRRDYGYTF. For the CDR3, the DNA is TGTGCCAGCAGACGGGACTATGGCTACACCTTC. The chain couples TRBV2 to TRBJ1-2, with no clear D. Trimming left V 6 bases short and J 3 bases short, with 5 bases between. This CDR3 is 11 amino acids long. The germline V gene encodes CDR1 SNHLY and CDR2 FYNNEI.

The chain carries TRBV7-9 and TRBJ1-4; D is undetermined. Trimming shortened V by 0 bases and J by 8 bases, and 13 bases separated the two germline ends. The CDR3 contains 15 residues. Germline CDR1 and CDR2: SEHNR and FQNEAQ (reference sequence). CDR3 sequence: CASSLAGSTLEKLFF. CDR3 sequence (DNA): TGTGCCAGCAGCTTAGCAGGGAGCACCCTGGAAAAACTGTTTTTT.

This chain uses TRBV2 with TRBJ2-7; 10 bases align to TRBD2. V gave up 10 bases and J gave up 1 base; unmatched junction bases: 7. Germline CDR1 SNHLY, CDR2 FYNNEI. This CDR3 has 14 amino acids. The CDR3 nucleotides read TGTGCCAACGCCCTTAGCGGGGGGTCCTACGAGCAGTACTTC. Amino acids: CANALSGGSYEQYF.

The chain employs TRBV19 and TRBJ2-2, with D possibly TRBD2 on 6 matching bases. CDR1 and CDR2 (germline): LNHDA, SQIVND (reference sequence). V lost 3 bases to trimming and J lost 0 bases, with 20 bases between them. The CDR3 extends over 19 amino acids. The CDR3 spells CASSITPGGLPTNTGELFF. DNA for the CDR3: TGTGCCAGTAGTATCACCCCTGGAGGGCTTCCGACGAACACCGGGGAGCTGTTTTTT.

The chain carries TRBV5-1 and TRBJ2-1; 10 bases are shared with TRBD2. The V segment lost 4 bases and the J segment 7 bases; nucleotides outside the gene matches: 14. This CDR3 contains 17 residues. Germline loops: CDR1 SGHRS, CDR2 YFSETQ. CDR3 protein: CASSPGIAGGLGNEQFF. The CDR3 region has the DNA TGCGCCAGCAGCCCTGGAATAGCGGGAGGCCTTGGGAATGAGCAGTTCTTC.

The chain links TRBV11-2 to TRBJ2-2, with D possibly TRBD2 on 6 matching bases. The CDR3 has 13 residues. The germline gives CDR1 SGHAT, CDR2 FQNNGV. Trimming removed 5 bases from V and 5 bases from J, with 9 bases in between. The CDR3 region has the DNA TGTGCCAGCAGCGGTGGACTAACCGGGGAGCTGTTTTTT. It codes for CASSGGLTGELFF. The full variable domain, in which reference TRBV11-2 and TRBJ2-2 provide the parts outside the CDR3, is EAGVAQSPRYKIIEKRQSVAFWCNPISGHATLYWYQQILGQGPKLLIQFQNNGVVDDSQLPKDRFSAERLKGVDSTLKIQPAKLEDSAVYLCASSGGLTGELFFGEGSRLTVL.

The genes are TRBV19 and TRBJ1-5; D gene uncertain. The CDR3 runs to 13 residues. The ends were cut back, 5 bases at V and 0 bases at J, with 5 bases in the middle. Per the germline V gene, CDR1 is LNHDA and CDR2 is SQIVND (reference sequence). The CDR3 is CASSPDSNQPQHF. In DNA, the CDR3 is TGTGCCAGTAGTCCAGATAGCAATCAGCCCCAGCATTTT.

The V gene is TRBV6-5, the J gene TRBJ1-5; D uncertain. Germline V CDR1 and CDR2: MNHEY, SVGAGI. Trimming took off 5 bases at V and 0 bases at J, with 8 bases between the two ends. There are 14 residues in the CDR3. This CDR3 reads CASSNRYSNQPQHF. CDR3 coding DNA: TGTGCCAGCAGTAACAGATATAGCAATCAGCCCCAGCATTTT.

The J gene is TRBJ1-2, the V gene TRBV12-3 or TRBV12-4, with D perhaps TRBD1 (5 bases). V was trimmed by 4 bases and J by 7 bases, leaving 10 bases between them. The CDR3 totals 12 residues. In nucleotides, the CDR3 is TGTGCCAGCAGTTCCTGGCAGGGTGGCTACACCTTC. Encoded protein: CASSSWQGGYTF.

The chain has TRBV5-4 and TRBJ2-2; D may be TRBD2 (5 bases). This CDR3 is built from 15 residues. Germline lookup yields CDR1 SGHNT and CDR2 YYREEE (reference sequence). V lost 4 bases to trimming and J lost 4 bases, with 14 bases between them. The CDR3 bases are TGTGCCAGCAGCCCCGGCCGAGCGGCCACCGGGGAGCTGTTTTTT. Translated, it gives CASSPGRAATGELFF.

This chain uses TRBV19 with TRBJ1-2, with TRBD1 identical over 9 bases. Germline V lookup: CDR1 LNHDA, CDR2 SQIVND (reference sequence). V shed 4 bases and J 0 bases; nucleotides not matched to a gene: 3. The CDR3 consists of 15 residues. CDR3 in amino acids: CASSKGDRANYGYTF. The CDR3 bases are TGTGCCAGTAGTAAAGGGGACAGGGCTAACTATGGCTACACCTTC.

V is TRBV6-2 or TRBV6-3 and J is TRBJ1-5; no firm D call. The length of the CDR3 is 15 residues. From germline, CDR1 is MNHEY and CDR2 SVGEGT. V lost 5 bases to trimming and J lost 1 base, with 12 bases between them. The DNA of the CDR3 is TGTGCCAGCAGTCCCCTCCCCCCCAGCAATCAGCCCCAGCATTTT. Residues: CASSPLPPSNQPQHF.